This paragraph covers one T cell receptor beta chain sequence. Its antigen remains unknown. This sample stems from a study of monozygotic twins with inflammatory bowel disease. Overall study findings and caveats: No discrimination was achieved between different T cell subtypes.

An amount of 3,500 to 4,500 ng of total RNA was used for each TCR library. A 6-nucleotide sample barcode was carried by the UMIs, which template switching added. TCRdb re-called the 5' RACE reads and shows each CDR3 protein once, DNA omitted. The sample's table shows 110,000 to 150,000 distinct CDR3 sequences. Unfractionated whole blood yielded total RNA, and T cells were not sorted. Looked up from germline, CDR1 is SNHLY and CDR2 is FYNNEI. The CDR3 is 20 amino acids. Sequencing used blood. The chain joins TRBV2 to TRBJ2-1; TCRdb selects TRBD2, and the lack of DNA leaves this call unchecked. The receptor was isolated from a human donor with ulcerative colitis or Crohn's disease, or a healthy co-twin of an affected twin (not recorded which). The CDR3 sequence: CASSEGGTSGNPLSYNEQFF.